The rows below give T cell receptor beta chains drawn from one sample of a study of blood T cell repertoires in COVID-19. Profiling relied on immunoSEQ multiplex PCR, and the TCRdb table lists in-frame clones only, not all of them. The data contain roughly 290,000 clones, about 89% of them singletons. Source material: peripheral blood. These receptors were collected from a young man with acute or convalescent COVID-19. CDR3s leave out the opening cysteine and the closing phenylalanine or tryptophan.

v_call: TRBV27
j_call: TRBJ2-5
cdr3_aa: ASSLESGSKTQY

v_call: TRBV19
j_call: TRBJ2-1
cdr3_aa: ANLHGERASYNEQF

v_call: TRBV6-5
j_call: TRBJ2-5
cdr3_aa: ASSLQETQY

v_call: TRBV19
j_call: TRBJ1-6
cdr3_aa: ASSGIQGSSYNSPLH

v_call: TRBV7-2
j_call: TRBJ2-3
cdr3_aa: ASSLQLGGTDTQY

v_call: TRBV5-4
j_call: TRBJ2-4
cdr3_aa: ASSSTTGGRNIQY

v_call: TRBV14
j_call: TRBJ2-7
cdr3_aa: ASWGVQY

v_call: TRBV4-1
j_call: TRBJ2-3
cdr3_aa: ASSQQRGQRVPTDTQY

v_call: TRBV7-6
j_call: TRBJ2-1
cdr3_aa: ASRLLAGGQNEQF

v_call: TRBV5-4
j_call: TRBJ2-7
cdr3_aa: ASSSANRAVGEQY

v_call: TRBV6-5
j_call: TRBJ2-5
cdr3_aa: ASRRTVQETQY

v_call: TRBV29-1
j_call: TRBJ1-3
cdr3_aa: SVAGQGNTIY

v_call: TRBV27
j_call: TRBJ1-2
cdr3_aa: ASSSTGQGNYGYT

v_call: TRBV5-1
j_call: TRBJ2-1
cdr3_aa: ASSLDGASGSYEQF

v_call: TRBV28
j_call: TRBJ1-2
cdr3_aa: ASSLMGQGANGYT

v_call: TRBV16
j_call: TRBJ1-5
cdr3_aa: ASSHGQRGERGL

v_call: TRBV5-1
j_call: TRBJ2-7
cdr3_aa: ASSLNRGLSSYEQY

v_call: TRBV28
j_call: TRBJ2-7
cdr3_aa: ASSLGGTSVYEQY

v_call: TRBV7-9
j_call: TRBJ2-2
cdr3_aa: ASSQLDSFQSLNTGELF

v_call: TRBV28
j_call: TRBJ1-5
cdr3_aa: ASSSPQGWYQPQH

v_call: TRBV12-5
j_call: TRBJ1-1
cdr3_aa: ASGLAEMGKSGMNTEAF

v_call: TRBV11-3
j_call: TRBJ2-3
cdr3_aa: ASSPGLAGGLTSTDTQY

v_call: TRBV19
j_call: TRBJ1-1
cdr3_aa: ASSPSWGRGTEAF

v_call: TRBV5-1
j_call: TRBJ1-1
cdr3_aa: ASSKFPQGASTQKLNTEAF

v_call: TRBV7-9
j_call: TRBJ2-7
cdr3_aa: ASSLAETGFSYEQY

v_call: TRBV16
j_call: TRBJ2-7
cdr3_aa: ASSPPDRGYGDYEQY

v_call: TRBV9
j_call: TRBJ2-5
cdr3_aa: ASSAAGQGAKQTQY

v_call: TRBV10-2
j_call: TRBJ2-7
cdr3_aa: ASMTGGHSYEQY

v_call: TRBV28
j_call: TRBJ1-4
cdr3_aa: ASSIPDRVNEKLF

v_call: TRBV27
j_call: TRBJ1-2
cdr3_aa: ASSLGGQPNGYT

v_call: TRBV3-1/TRBV3-2
j_call: TRBJ1-6
cdr3_aa: ASSQEAKGSPLH

v_call: TRBV5-6
j_call: TRBJ2-1
cdr3_aa: ASIMTGFNEQF

v_call: TRBV3-1/TRBV3-2
j_call: TRBJ2-7
cdr3_aa: ASSQEAPWEQY

v_call: TRBV18
j_call: TRBJ1-2
cdr3_aa: ASSPARDVVYGYT

v_call: TRBV3-1/TRBV3-2
j_call: TRBJ2-1
cdr3_aa: ASSHLPGQRYNEQF

v_call: TRBV12-3/TRBV12-4
j_call: TRBJ2-7
cdr3_aa: ASSLHADYEQY

v_call: TRBV11-2
j_call: TRBJ2-7
cdr3_aa: ASTPRGQGYYEQY

v_call: TRBV7-2
j_call: TRBJ1-5
cdr3_aa: ASSLGGGQGSAQH

v_call: TRBV2
j_call: TRBJ1-3
cdr3_aa: ASTDSPGGLNTIY

v_call: TRBV15
j_call: TRBJ2-2
cdr3_aa: ATSRQQGFGGELF

v_call: TRBV7-3
j_call: TRBJ1-3
cdr3_aa: ASNLDGGSGNTIY

v_call: TRBV28
j_call: TRBJ2-7
cdr3_aa: ATYPGTAYYEQY

v_call: TRBV6-6
j_call: TRBJ1-1
cdr3_aa: ASREGWATEAF

v_call: TRBV18
j_call: TRBJ2-3
cdr3_aa: ASSLRAGGPSDTQY

v_call: TRBV6-2/TRBV6-3
j_call: TRBJ1-4
cdr3_aa: ASSSDRGQEKLF

v_call: TRBV28
j_call: TRBJ2-7
cdr3_aa: ASSFDPSQIRSRYEQY

v_call: TRBV5-1
j_call: TRBJ2-3
cdr3_aa: ASSLLARGGADTQY

v_call: TRBV24-1
j_call: TRBJ2-3
cdr3_aa: ATSDLRGPTDTQY

v_call: TRBV9
j_call: TRBJ1-6
cdr3_aa: ASSVESVNSPLH

v_call: TRBV3-1/TRBV3-2
j_call: TRBJ2-2
cdr3_aa: ASSPDRGKEELF

v_call: TRBV2
j_call: TRBJ2-1
cdr3_aa: ASSFTSFGEQF

v_call: TRBV7-9
j_call: TRBJ2-3
cdr3_aa: ASSAYWGAGVTQY

v_call: TRBV11-3
j_call: TRBJ2-2
cdr3_aa: ASSPDRGSGGELF

v_call: TRBV7-3
j_call: TRBJ2-6
cdr3_aa: ASSSLGRDSGANVLT